A single sample gave rise to the 2 T cell receptor beta chains below, sequenced in a study of T cells in Graves' hyperthyroidism and ophthalmopathy. The CDR3 regions of TCR beta were amplified from RNA transcripts. First-round RT-PCR targeting the TCR CDR3 was performed with the HTBI primer set. One entry per CDR3 protein results from TCRdb running MiXCR on the multiplex PCR reads. The table has a few hundred thousand distinct CDR3 sequences, more than 15% seen once. The sequencing sample was made of blood. These receptors all come from a woman in her twenties or thirties with Graves' ophthalmopathy.

This clonotype was counted many times. This chain links TRBV28 with TRBJ2-1; TRBD1 matches 7 bases. Looked up from germline, CDR1 is MDHEN and CDR2 is SYDVKM. CDR3 length: 13 amino acids. V lost 6 bases, J lost 10 bases, and 9 bases stayed unmatched. The CDR3 sequence is CASSSDRVGEQFF. The CDR3 region has the DNA TGTGCCAGCAGCTCAGACAGGGTTGGGGAGCAGTTCTTC.

This clonotype was recorded at least ten times. The chain links TRBV28 to TRBJ2-1; D possibly corresponds to TRBD1 (5 bases). The CDR3 consists of 16 residues. Germline CDR1 MDHEN, CDR2 SYDVKM. V was cut by 4 bases and J by 5 bases, with 18 bases left in between. In DNA form, the CDR3 reads TGTGCCAGCAGTTCTCTAGGGCAGGGCGGTGACAATGAGCAGTTCTTC. Encoded protein: CASSSLGQGGDNEQFF.